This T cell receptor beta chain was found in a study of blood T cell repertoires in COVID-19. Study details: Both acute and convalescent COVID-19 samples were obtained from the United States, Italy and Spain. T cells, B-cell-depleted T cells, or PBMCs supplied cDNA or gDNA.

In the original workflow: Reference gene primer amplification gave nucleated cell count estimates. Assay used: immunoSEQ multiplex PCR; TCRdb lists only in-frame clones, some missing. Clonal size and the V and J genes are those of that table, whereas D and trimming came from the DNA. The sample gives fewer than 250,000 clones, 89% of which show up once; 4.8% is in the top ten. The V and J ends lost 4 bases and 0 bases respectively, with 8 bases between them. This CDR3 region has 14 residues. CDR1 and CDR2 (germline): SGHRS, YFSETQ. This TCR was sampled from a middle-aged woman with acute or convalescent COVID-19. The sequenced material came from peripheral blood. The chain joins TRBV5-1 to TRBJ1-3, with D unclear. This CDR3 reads CASSPGSSGNTIYF. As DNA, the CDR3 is TGCGCCAGCAGCCCGGGGAGCTCTGGAAACACCATATATTTT.